The present T cell receptor beta chain was sequenced within a study of glioma-infiltrating T cells after dendritic cell vaccination. In the study overall: At biweekly intervals, patients got three intradermal dendritic cell vaccine injections.

Time point denoted: after dendritic cell vaccination, including at tumor progression/relapse. Isocitrate dehydrogenase mutation was absent in all glioblastoma patients. PBMC sampling occurred before vaccination, two weeks after the third dose, and at progression. With 4 bases removed from V and 4 bases from J, the gap between germline ends came to 11 bases. CDR1 and CDR2 (germline): SNHLY, FYNNEI. The CDR3 is made up of 14 amino acids. Generated by immunoSEQ multiplex PCR, the TCRdb table keeps only in-frame clones and is missing some. Of under 130,000 clones in the sample, around 90% were seen once. V gene TRBV2 combines with J gene TRBJ1-5; weak D call: TRBD1 (5 bases). The sample here was blood, taken after dendritic cell vaccination. The receptor comes from a human donor with glioblastoma. The CDR3 loop is CASSATEINQPQHF. The CDR3, as DNA: TGTGCCAGCAGTGCGACAGAAATAAATCAGCCCCAGCATTTT.